This T cell receptor (beta chain) was profiled in a study of blood T cell repertoires in COVID-19 (dated by TCRdb to between 2020 and 2021). Regarding the research as a whole: Samples from collaborators originated in the United States, Italy and Spain and spanned both the acute and convalescent phases of COVID-19. The prospective study material was composed of cDNA or gDNA derived from T cells, B-cell-depleted T cells, or PBMCs. Deeply sampled blood TCRbeta repertoires from subjects exposed to, actively infected with, or recovered from COVID-19 were included in the dataset. The repertoires were released in a freely available public database intended as a resource for research on the immune response to SARS-CoV-2. The samples were drawn from the first 160 participants of the ongoing ImmuneRACE study and from 950 to 1,500 subjects provided by 6 global collaborators. A de-identified subject ID, COVID-19 status, age in years and sex were almost always included in the sample metadata. Where available, HLA class I and class II types were taken from metadata supplied by the sample provider and were not determined by assay-based typing.

Collaborating institutions collected whole blood in K2EDTA tubes following their own protocols. For TCRbeta analysis, collaborators shipped samples as frozen whole blood, isolated PBMCs, or DNA extracted from either of those sample types. The immunoSEQ Assay, a bias-controlled multiplex PCR, was used to amplify TCRbeta CDR3 regions from genomic DNA. As for the original processing: The number of nucleated cells in each sample was estimated by amplification of reference gene primers within the assay. Sequence reads were collapsed and filtered to measure the absolute abundance of every unique TCRbeta CDR3 rearrangement. For each sample, productive Simpson clonality was calculated as the square root of Simpson's diversity index across productive rearrangements. TCRdb stores this immuneACCESS table with in-frame sequences only. Part of the clones is absent; in the studies checked, under half of the shortfall reflects unresolved V genes, and no reason is known for the rest. V and J calls and clone size are copied from that table; D and trimming were computed from the DNA. The sample yields 150,000 to 200,000 clones; approximately 86% were counted once. The top ten hold 2.5% to 3.5% of the sample.

What the research found in general, with its limitations: How much clinical and demographic metadata was included differed by source and by participant, and the metadata was provided uncurated.

A remark on this clone: Its antigen remains unidentified. The record has no base qualities; no much larger clone is one base away.

CDR1 is given as SQVTM and CDR2 as ANQGSEA, both from the germline V gene. V loses 6 bases at its end and J loses 3 bases; junction bases beyond the gene matches: 7. CDR3 length: 13 amino acids, cysteine to phenylalanine. The sequence is cut down to CDR3 DNA, 39 bases in frame from base 1. The chain uses TRBV29-1 and TRBJ1-1; 7 central nucleotides agree with TRBD1. This sequence originates from a woman in her 30s with active or convalescent COVID-19. Sequenced material: peripheral blood. The nucleotide sequence is TGCAGCGTGCGAACAGGGGCGTACACTGAAGCTTTCTTT. Translated, this is CSVRTGAYTEAFF.